These 5 T cell receptor beta chains share one sample of origin, sequenced in a study of T cell changes during pregnancy in multiple sclerosis. Repertoires were generated with immunoSEQ multiplex PCR, while TCRdb's copy carries only in-frame clones and drops some. This table holds roughly 76,000 clones, 92% found once. The sample in question was CD4+ T cells from peripheral blood mononuclear cells, obtained after pregnancy. Receptor source: a female donor with multiple sclerosis, enrolled in a pregnancy study.

The chain recombines TRBV7-6 with TRBJ2-1; 9 bases are shared with TRBD1. The CDR3 totals 16 residues. V shed 5 bases, J shed 5 bases, and the junction held 10 bases outside the gene matches. CDR1 and CDR2 (germline): SGHVS, FNYEAQ. The CDR3 DNA sequence: TGTGCCAGCAGCGCCACCGGGACAGGGAAGAACAATGAGCAGTTCTTC. Protein: CASSATGTGKNNEQFF.

The chain recombines TRBV11-2 with TRBJ2-1; D is perhaps TRBD2 (6 bases). CDR3 length: 15 amino acids. CDR1 and CDR2 from the germline V gene are SGHAT and FQNNGV. The V and J ends lost 4 bases and 7 bases respectively, with 17 bases between them. CDR3 amino acids: CASSSGPTSWNEQFF. CDR3 nucleotide sequence: TGTGCCAGCAGCTCCGGGCCTACTAGCTGGAATGAGCAGTTCTTC. Full variable domain (missing parts from reference TRBV11-2 and TRBJ2-1): EAGVAQSPRYKIIEKRQSVAFWCNPISGHATLYWYQQILGQGPKLLIQFQNNGVVDDSQLPKDRFSAERLKGVDSTLKIQPAKLEDSAVYLCASSSGPTSWNEQFFGPGTRLTVL.

The chain couples TRBV11-2 to TRBJ2-7; 7 nucleotides agree with TRBD1. This CDR3 is 15 amino acids long. J was trimmed by 6 bases and V by 2 bases; bases with no gene match: 10. Per germline, CDR1 SGHAT and CDR2 FQNNGV. CDR3 coding DNA: TGTGCCAGCAGCTTAATAGGGGGCGGTCCGGGCGAGCAGTACTTC. Translated: CASSLIGGGPGEQYF.

The genes are TRBV30 and TRBJ2-1; 9 bases align to TRBD1. Germline V lookup: CDR1 GTSNPN, CDR2 SVGIG (reference sequence). This CDR3 spans 14 amino acids. V was pared by 5 bases and J by 7 bases, with 9 bases of the junction left unmatched. CDR3 bases: TGTGCCTGGGGCCGGGACAGGGTTCTTAATGAGCAGTTCTTC. It yields the protein CAWGRDRVLNEQFF.

This clone was observed a single time. The chain joins TRBV10-1 to TRBJ2-1, with 12 bases lining up with TRBD2. The CDR3 runs to 15 residues. V was pared by 3 bases and J by 5 bases, with 2 bases of the junction left unmatched. CDR1 is WNHNN and CDR2 is SYGVQD in the germline V gene (reference sequence). The CDR3 DNA reads as TGCGCCAGCAGTGAAGGACTAGCGGGAAACAATGAGCAGTTCTTC. Translation: CASSEGLAGNNEQFF.